Listed below are T cell receptor beta chains from one sample, sequenced in a study of T cells in Graves' hyperthyroidism and ophthalmopathy. Via MiXCR, TCRdb re-called the multiplex PCR reads, giving one row per CDR3 protein. The profile shows hundreds of thousands of distinct CDR3 sequences, 15% to 17% of them singletons. The sequenced sample consisted of blood. The source is a young woman with Graves' hyperthyroidism. The CDR3 runs from the conserved cysteine through the conserved F or W. D genes are given only for firm matches. Size is omitted from some rows. Given values are once, few, many or a class for expanded clones.

d_gene: TRBD2
abundance: many
v_gene: TRBV28
j_gene: TRBJ2-7
CDR3aa: CASSLSGRAGEQYF
CDR3nt: TGTGCCAGCAGTTTAAGTGGGAGGGCGGGCGAGCAGTACTTC

d_gene: TRBD2
abundance: many
v_gene: TRBV6-1
j_gene: TRBJ2-1
CDR3aa: CASSPKGLAGYNEQFF
CDR3nt: TGTGCCAGCAGTCCGAAGGGACTAGCGGGCTACAATGAGCAGTTCTTC

d_gene: .
abundance: .
v_gene: TRBV20-1
j_gene: TRBJ2-1
CDR3aa: CSARPGVYNEQFF
CDR3nt: TGCAGTGCCCGCCCAGGGGTTTACAATGAGCAGTTCTTC

d_gene: TRBD1
abundance: many
v_gene: TRBV2
j_gene: TRBJ2-2
CDR3aa: CASSLSTGPNTGELFF
CDR3nt: TGTGCCAGCAGTTTATCGACAGGGCCGAACACCGGGGAGCTGTTTTTT

d_gene: .
abundance: .
v_gene: TRBV24-1
j_gene: TRBJ2-6
CDR3aa: CATSDETGTGANVLTF
CDR3nt: TGTGCCACCAGTGACGAAACAGGGACTGGGGCCAACGTCCTGACTTTC

d_gene: TRBD1
abundance: few
v_gene: TRBV20-1
j_gene: TRBJ2-5
CDR3aa: CSARTGLETQYF
CDR3nt: TGCAGTGCCCGGACAGGGTTAGAGACCCAGTACTTC

d_gene: .
abundance: many
v_gene: TRBV2
j_gene: TRBJ1-1
CDR3aa: CASRQRDPPLNTEAFF
CDR3nt: TGTGCCAGCAGGCAAAGGGACCCTCCCCTGAACACTGAAGCTTTCTTT

d_gene: .
abundance: .
v_gene: TRBV19
j_gene: TRBJ1-4
CDR3aa: CASSIGPKIGEKLFF
CDR3nt: TGTGCCAGTAGTATAGGACCGAAGATAGGGGAAAAACTGTTTTTT

d_gene: .
abundance: few
v_gene: TRBV24-1
j_gene: TRBJ1-1
CDR3aa: CATSDTRQEAFF
CDR3nt: TGTGCCACCAGTGATACCCGGCAGGAGGCTTTCTTT

d_gene: .
abundance: many
v_gene: TRBV12-3/TRBV12-4
j_gene: TRBJ1-6
CDR3aa: CASSSAGNSPLHF
CDR3nt: TGTGCCAGCAGTTCCGCGGGCAATTCACCCCTCCACTTT

d_gene: TRBD2
abundance: many
v_gene: TRBV7-9
j_gene: TRBJ2-5
CDR3aa: CASSRTLAGGFGETQYF
CDR3nt: TGTGCCAGCAGCCGGACCCTAGCGGGAGGGTTTGGAGAGACCCAGTACTTC

d_gene: TRBD1
abundance: few
v_gene: TRBV19
j_gene: TRBJ2-7
CDR3aa: CASHRTGSYEQYF
CDR3nt: TGTGCCAGTCATCGGACAGGGAGCTACGAGCAGTACTTC

d_gene: .
abundance: many
v_gene: TRBV12-3/TRBV12-4
j_gene: TRBJ1-4
CDR3aa: CASSFTGNEKLFF
CDR3nt: TGTGCCAGCAGTTTCACAGGGAATGAAAAACTGTTTTTT

d_gene: TRBD2
abundance: .
v_gene: TRBV11-2
j_gene: TRBJ2-7
CDR3aa: CASSPLRREGLSYEQYF
CDR3nt: TGTGCCAGCAGCCCCCTGAGGCGGGAGGGCCTAAGTTACGAGCAGTACTTC